The 26 T cell receptor beta chains given below trace back to one sample, sequenced in a study of regulatory T cells in long-lasting Graves disease. Specified time point: newly diagnosed GD, antithyroid drugs for less than 3 months. Isolated PBMC RNA provided the starting material for the TCR library. Researchers made TCR beta libraries by using iRepertoire HTBI primers and running Arm-PCR on CDR3 regions. TCRdb re-called the multiplex PCR reads through MiXCR, storing one row per CDR3 protein. Among 540,000 or so distinct CDR3 sequences listed, approximately 15% were seen once. Another study also made use of these data, one on T cells in Graves' hyperthyroidism and ophthalmopathy.

The sequences come from peripheral blood mononuclear cells (PBMCs), collected at new diagnosis, from a patient treated with antithyroid drugs. Receptors originate from a man aged 30 to 45 with Graves disease.

This chain links TRBV3-1 with TRBJ2-3; 14 nucleotides line up with TRBD2. The length of the CDR3 is 18 residues. The germline V gene encodes CDR1 LGHDT and CDR2 YNNKEL (reference sequence). The V and J ends lost 3 bases and 4 bases, in that order; junction bases with no gene match: 9. The CDR3 loop is CASSQTGTSGRRSDTQYF. In DNA form, the CDR3 reads TGTGCCAGCAGCCAGACCGGGACTAGCGGGAGACGGTCAGATACGCAGTATTTT.

The count of this clonotype is one. This may stem from a read error, because a much larger clone lies one nucleotide away. The chain has TRBV6-1 and TRBJ1-1; D remains ambiguous. Germline CDR1 MNHNS, CDR2 SASEGT. The germline V and J ends were trimmed by 7 bases and 1 base, with 10 bases remaining between them. The CDR3 is made up of 13 amino acids. Here the CDR3 DNA reads TGTGCCAGCAACCTAGGGCGGAACACTGAAGCTTTCTTT. It specifies CASNLGRNTEAFF.

V and J are TRBV7-2 and TRBJ1-1; D not certain. Trimming took 7 bases from V and 7 from J, leaving 13 bases between them. Germline loops: CDR1 SGHTA, CDR2 FQGNSA. CDR3 length equals 12 residues. The CDR3 nucleotides read TGTGCCAGCATAAGGGATCCCCGTGAAGCTTTCTTT. Protein: CASIRDPREAFF.

The gene calls are TRBV12-3 or TRBV12-4 and TRBJ2-5, with 10 bases fitting TRBD2. The CDR3 extends over 16 amino acids. Losses at the gene ends were 6 bases for V and 1 base for J; bases not matched to a gene: 8. CDR3 DNA sequence: TGTGCCAGCAGCCCCCAGCGGGAGGGCGCCCAAGAGACCCAGTACTTC. This encodes CASSPQREGAQETQYF.

This clonotype has ten or more counts. The gene calls are TRBV2 and TRBJ1-4; D perhaps matches TRBD1 (6 bases). Germline V gene sequence: CDR1 SNHLY, CDR2 FYNNEI. The CDR3 runs 16 residues. Trimming left V 4 bases short and J 3 bases short, with 15 bases between. CDR3 residues: CASSVWAGAANEKLFF. The CDR3 region has the DNA TGTGCCAGCAGTGTCTGGGCAGGGGCGGCTAATGAAAAACTGTTTTTT.

The chain couples TRBV7-9 to TRBJ2-1; D tentatively fits TRBD1 or TRBD2 (5 bases each). The CDR3 is made up of 13 amino acids. Germline loops: CDR1 SEHNR, CDR2 FQNEAQ (reference sequence). V was pared by 0 bases and J by 9 bases, with 9 bases between. CDR3 in amino acids: CASSLAVGGEQFF. CDR3 in DNA: TGTGCCAGCAGCTTAGCAGTTGGGGGTGAGCAGTTCTTC.

In its sample, this clonotype was seen many times. This chain connects TRBV5-5 to TRBJ1-5, with TRBD1 as a possible D gene (5 bases). V was pared by 2 bases and J by 3 bases, with 12 bases between. CDR1 SGHKS and CDR2 YYEKEE come from the germline V gene (reference sequence). The CDR3 contains 15 residues. CDR3 nucleotides: TGTGCCAGCAGCTTTGGTGGGGGGATCAATCAGCCCCAGCATTTT. This translates into CASSFGGGINQPQHF.

This clonotype was detected ten times or more. As DNA, the CDR3 is TGTGCCTGGGCGACGGCCCTTGGGGGCTACGAGCAGTACTTC. This codes for CAWATALGGYEQYF. This chain links TRBV30 with TRBJ2-7; D tentatively reads TRBD1 or TRBD2 (5 bases each). Germline values: CDR1 GTSNPN, CDR2 SVGIG (reference sequence). This CDR3 has 14 residues. The V end was cut by 5 bases, the J end by 3 bases, with 17 bases between.

In its sample, this clonotype was seen a few times. The chain employs TRBV3-1 and TRBJ1-2, with D possibly being TRBD1 (5 bases). The CDR3 covers 14 residues. CDR1 and CDR2 (germline): LGHDT, YNNKEL (reference sequence). V gave up 4 bases and J gave up 2 bases, with 11 bases separating them. The CDR3 here is CASSPGVLNYGYTF. The CDR3 coding sequence is TGTGCCAGCAGCCCGGGGGTTTTGAACTATGGCTACACCTTC.

This clonotype was detected many times. The V gene is TRBV12-3 or TRBV12-4, the J gene TRBJ2-1, with TRBD2 matching over 7 bases. V lost 2 bases to trimming and J lost 5 bases; unmatched junction nucleotides: 6. There are 15 residues in the CDR3. Here the CDR3 reads CASSLWSSGDNEQFF. The CDR3 DNA follows: TGTGCCAGCAGTTTATGGTCTAGCGGAGACAATGAGCAGTTCTTC.

This clonotype was detected many times. CDR3: CASSLNSGDLSGELFF. CDR3 DNA sequence: TGTGCCAGCAGCTTAAATAGCGGGGATTTATCCGGGGAGCTGTTTTTT. The V call is TRBV7-3, the J call TRBJ2-2, with TRBD2 matching over 8 bases. This CDR3 is 16 amino acids long. Germline V gene data show CDR1 as SGHTA and CDR2 as FQGTGA. The trim removed 1 base at V and 6 bases at J, leaving 7 bases unmatched.

The J gene is TRBJ2-1, the V gene TRBV5-1; D remains unclear. V lost 3 bases, J lost 1 base, and 23 bases lay in between. This CDR3 is built from 19 residues. Germline V gene lookup returns CDR1 SGHRS and CDR2 YFSETQ. The chain's CDR3 is CASSSRPVALVPSYNEQFF. The CDR3 coding sequence is TGCGCCAGCAGCTCCAGACCCGTGGCCCTAGTTCCGTCCTACAATGAGCAGTTCTTC.

The rearrangement joins TRBV20-1 to TRBJ2-1; 10 nucleotides line up with TRBD2. Looked up from germline, CDR1 is DFQATT and CDR2 is SNEGSKA (reference sequence). V lost 5 bases, J lost 8 bases, and 12 bases stayed unmatched. The CDR3 sequence is 15 residues long. The CDR3 here is CSARRAGGPSDEQFF. The DNA of the CDR3 is TGCAGTGCTCGGCGAGCGGGAGGGCCTAGTGATGAGCAGTTCTTC.

Remarks on this clonotype: A clone one base away is much larger, so this may be a read error. The CDR3 protein is CASSGPTGNYGYSF. CDR3 nucleotides: TGTGCCAGCAGTGGCCCTACAGGGAACTATGGCTACAGCTTC. This chain connects TRBV6-4 to TRBJ1-2; possibly TRBD1 for D (6 bases). Germline V lookup: CDR1 MRHNA, CDR2 SNTAGT. This CDR3 region has 14 residues.

The chain has TRBV9 and TRBJ1-1; the D is unclear. V lost 0 bases, J lost 1 base, and 7 bases lay in between. The CDR3 sequence is 14 residues long. Germline V lookup: CDR1 SGDLS, CDR2 YYNGEE. The CDR3 nucleotides are TGTGCCAGCAGCGTAGAGCCCGGGAACACTGAAGCTTTCTTT. Its translation is CASSVEPGNTEAFF.

With respect to this clonotype: The junction and the germline gene differ at one end; a read error may be behind it. The chain has TRBV7-6 and TRBJ2-5; 9 bases are shared with TRBD2. Looked up from germline, CDR1 is SGHVS and CDR2 is FNYEAQ. This CDR3 region has 16 residues. This CDR3 reads CASSPRTSDFQETQYF. CDR3 bases: TGTGCTAGCAGCCCGCGGACTAGCGATTTCCAAGAGACCCAGTACTTC.

The rearrangement joins TRBV3-1 to TRBJ2-7, with 8 nucleotides matching TRBD2. Germline loops: CDR1 LGHDT, CDR2 YNNKEL (reference sequence). The V segment lost 4 bases and the J segment 4 bases; nucleotides outside the gene matches: 12. This CDR3 region has 16 residues. CDR3 bases: TGTGCCAGCAGCCCTGATCAAGCGGGAGCTCGTTACGAGCAGTACTTC. Translation: CASSPDQAGARYEQYF.

This clonotype has at least ten counts. The J gene is TRBJ2-3, the V gene TRBV27, with 7 bases aligning to TRBD2. V gave up 5 bases and J gave up 0 bases; unmatched junction bases: 5. CDR3 size: 15 residues. Per germline, CDR1 MNHEY and CDR2 SMNVEV (reference sequence). This CDR3 reads CASSGAGISTDTQYF. Written as DNA, the CDR3 is TGTGCCAGCAGTGGAGCGGGAATTAGCACAGATACGCAGTATTTT.

On this clonotype: One base away lies a much larger clone, so this may be a sequencing read error. This sequence joins TRBV3-1 and TRBJ2-1; no clear D. This CDR3 comprises 14 residues. Germline-derived CDR1 and CDR2 are LGHDT and YNNKEL (reference sequence). CDR3 nucleotide sequence: TGTGCCAGCAGCACTTTGGCGGTCAACAATGGGCAGTTCTTC. This codes for CASSTLAVNNGQFF.

This clonotype occurred many times. This sequence joins TRBV6-5 and TRBJ2-7; D gene uncertain. The CDR3 spans 15 residues. Germline V lookup: CDR1 MNHEY, CDR2 SVGAGI. Trimming removed 2 bases at V and 3 bases at J, with 14 bases between. The CDR3 here is CASSYTSHGFYEQYF. The CDR3 nucleotides are TGTGCCAGCAGTTACACTTCCCACGGTTTCTACGAGCAGTACTTC.

Only one count was recorded for this clonotype. The rearrangement uses TRBV3-1 and TRBJ2-7; 9 positions agree with TRBD2. V trimming: 0 bases; J trimming: 13 bases; junction bases outside the gene matches: 10. Germline V lookup: CDR1 LGHDT, CDR2 YNNKEL (reference sequence). This CDR3 spans 14 amino acids. The CDR3 region is CASSQDGLAGLSYF. Written as DNA, the CDR3 is TGTGCCAGCAGCCAAGATGGGCTAGCGGGACTTTCTTACTTC.

On this clonotype: A far larger clone is just one base off, so this is likely a read error. This chain connects TRBV12-3 or TRBV12-4 to TRBJ2-1; 8 bases are a match to TRBD1. The CDR3 has 12 amino acids. J gave up 10 bases and V 6 bases, and 5 bases lay outside the gene matches. In nucleotides, the CDR3 is TGTGCCAGCAGGCAGGGGGCCTACGAGCAGTTCTTC. Translated, it gives CASRQGAYEQFF.

This rearrangement joins TRBV7-9 to TRBJ2-2; 12 bases match TRBD2. CDR3 length: 18 residues. J lost 5 bases, V lost 3 bases, and 10 bases had no gene match. Germline assignment: CDR1 SEHNR and CDR2 FQNEAQ (reference sequence). The CDR3: CASSFLPSGRALTGELFF. CDR3 nucleotides: TGTGCCAGCAGCTTCCTCCCTAGCGGGAGGGCCTTAACCGGGGAGCTGTTTTTT.

A note on this clonotype: A much larger clone lies one base from this, so it may be a read error. The rearrangement uses TRBV4-1 and TRBJ2-5; 8 bases fit TRBD2. The V gene end was trimmed by 1 base and the J gene end by 4 bases; junction bases not matched to a gene: 14. Germline-derived CDR1 and CDR2 are MGHRA and YSYEKL. This CDR3 comprises 18 residues. This chain's CDR3 is CASSQGYDGTRTRETQYF. CDR3 nucleotide sequence: TGCGCCAGCAGCCAAGGCTATGACGGGACTAGGACACGAGAGACCCAGTACTTC.

V is TRBV7-2 and J is TRBJ2-4; 11 bases fit TRBD1. V gave up 4 bases and J gave up 7 bases; unmatched junction bases: 3. Per germline, CDR1 SGHTA and CDR2 FQGNSA. The CDR3 has 14 amino acids. CDR3 coding DNA: TGTGCCAGCAGCTCAGGGACAGGGGGGAACATTCAGTACTTC. Its translation: CASSSGTGGNIQYF.

This clonotype was observed at least ten times. The chain carries TRBV2 and TRBJ2-7; 13 bases are a match to TRBD2. This CDR3 is built from 17 residues. Trimming cost V 7 bases and J 3 bases; bases outside gene matches: 12. CDR1 is SNHLY and CDR2 is FYNNEI in the germline V gene. CDR3 sequence (DNA): TGTGCCAGCAAACCGCCGGGACTAGCGGGAATACACTACGAGCAGTACTTC. Translated: CASKPPGLAGIHYEQYF.